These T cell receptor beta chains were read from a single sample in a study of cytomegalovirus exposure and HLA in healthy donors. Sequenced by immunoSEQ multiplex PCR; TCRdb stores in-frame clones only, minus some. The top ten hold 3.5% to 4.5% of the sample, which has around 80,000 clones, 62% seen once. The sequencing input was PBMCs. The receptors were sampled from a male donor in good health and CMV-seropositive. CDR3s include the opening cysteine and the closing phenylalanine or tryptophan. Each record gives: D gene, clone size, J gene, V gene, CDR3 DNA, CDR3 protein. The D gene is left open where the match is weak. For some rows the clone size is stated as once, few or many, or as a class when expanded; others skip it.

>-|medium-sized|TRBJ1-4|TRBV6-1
TGTGCCAGCAGTGAAGCCTTCGTAGGGGCAGACGATGAAAAACTGTTTTTT
CASSEAFVGADDEKLFF
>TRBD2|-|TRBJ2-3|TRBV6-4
TGTGCCAGCAGTGGTAGCGGGGGCACAGATACGCAGTATTTT
CASSGSGGTDTQYF
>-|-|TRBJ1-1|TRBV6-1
TGTGCCAGCGGGCCAGGGCTAACTGAAGCTTTCTTT
CASGPGLTEAFF
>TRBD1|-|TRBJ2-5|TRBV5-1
TGCGCCAGCAGCTTGACTGACAGGGGGAAAGAGACCCAGTACTTC
CASSLTDRGKETQYF
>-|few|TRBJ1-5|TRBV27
TGTGCCAGCAGTTTAAACAGGATTAGCAATCAGCCCCAGCATTTT
CASSLNRISNQPQHF
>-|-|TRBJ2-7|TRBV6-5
TGTGCCAGCAGGGATATTAAGGGGTACGAGCAGTACTTC
CASRDIKGYEQYF
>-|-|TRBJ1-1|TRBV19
TGTGCCAGTAGTCCCAGGGCAACGAACACTGAAGCTTTCTTT
CASSPRATNTEAFF
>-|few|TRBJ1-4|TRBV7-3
TGTGCCAGCAGCGCAACCCCGGGGGAAAAACTGTTTTTT
CASSATPGEKLFF
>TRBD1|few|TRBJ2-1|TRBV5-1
TGCGCCAGCAGCTTGGGACAGGGGTCGTACAATGAGCAGTTCTTC
CASSLGQGSYNEQFF
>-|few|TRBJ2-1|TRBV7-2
TGTGCCAGCAGCCTTGACAGCAGCTCCTACAATGAGCAGTTCTTC
CASSLDSSSYNEQFF
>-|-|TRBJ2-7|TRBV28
TGTGCCAGCAGCCCAACGGACAACTACGAGCAGTACTTC
CASSPTDNYEQYF
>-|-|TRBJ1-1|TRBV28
TGTGCCAGCAGTTTTGGACAGCAGAACACTGAAGCTTTCTTT
CASSFGQQNTEAFF
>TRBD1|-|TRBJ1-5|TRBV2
TGTGCCGGGGGACAGGGGGCGGCAAGCAATCAGCCCCAGCATTTT
CAGGQGAASNQPQHF
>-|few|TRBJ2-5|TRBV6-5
TGTGCCAGCAGTTTTACAGGGAGCGGAGAGACCCAGTACTTC
CASSFTGSGETQYF
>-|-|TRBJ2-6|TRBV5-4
TGTGCCAGCAGCGCGGGACAGCAGGGAGCTGGGGCCAACGTCCTGACTTTC
CASSAGQQGAGANVLTF
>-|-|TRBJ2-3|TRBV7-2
TGTGCCAGCAGCTCCAGTTTGGTGGAGACGCAGTATTTT
CASSSSLVETQYF
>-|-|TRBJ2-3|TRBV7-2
TGTGCCAGCAGCTTAGTGGGGGCCGGGGAAGATACGCAGTATTTT
CASSLVGAGEDTQYF
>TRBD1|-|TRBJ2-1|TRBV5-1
TGCGCCAGCAGGCCGCCCGAGGGGGCCAAGTTCTTC
CASRPPEGAKFF
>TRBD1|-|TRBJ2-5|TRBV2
TGTGCCAGCAGTGATCCGGGACAGAGGTTCTACTTC
CASSDPGQRFYF
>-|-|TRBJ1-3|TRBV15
TGTGCCACCAGCAGGGTGGGCCGACAGACTGGAAACACCATATATTTT
CATSRVGRQTGNTIYF
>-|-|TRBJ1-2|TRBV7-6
TGTGCCAGCAGCTTAACCGACAGTTCTAACTATGGCTACACCTTC
CASSLTDSSNYGYTF
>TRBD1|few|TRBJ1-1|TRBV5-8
TGTGCCAGCAGCTCACTTCAGGGGGCCACTGAAGCTTTCTTT
CASSSLQGATEAFF
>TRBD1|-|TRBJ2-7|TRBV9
TGTGCCAGCAGCACCCGACAGGGCTACGAGCAGTACTTC
CASSTRQGYEQYF
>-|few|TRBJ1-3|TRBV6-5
TGTGCCAGCAGCCCCGGGACAACTGGAAACACCATATATTTT
CASSPGTTGNTIYF
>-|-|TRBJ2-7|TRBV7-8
TGTGCCAGCAGCTTTACCCAGTCAGACACCTCCTACGAGCAGTACTTC
CASSFTQSDTSYEQYF
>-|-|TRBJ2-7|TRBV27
TGTGCCAGCTCCACCGGGGGATTCTACGAGCAGTACTTC
CASSTGGFYEQYF
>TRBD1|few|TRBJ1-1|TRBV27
TGTGCCAGCAGTAGACAGGGGCCGCTGAACACTGAAGCTTTCTTT
CASSRQGPLNTEAFF
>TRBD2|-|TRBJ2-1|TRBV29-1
TGCAGCGTTGAAGCGCGGGCGGCTAGCGGCTCCAACTACAATGAGCAGTTCTTC
CSVEARAASGSNYNEQFF
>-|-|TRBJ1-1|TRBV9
TGTTCCAGCAGCGCCTTCCCCGGGACGGGGGGTGAAGCTTTCTTT
CSSSAFPGTGGEAFF
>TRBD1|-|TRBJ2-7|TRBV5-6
TGTGCCAGCAGCTATGGACAGGGCAGTGGGGAGCAGTACTTC
CASSYGQGSGEQYF
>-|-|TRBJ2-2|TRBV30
TGTGCCTGGAGTGGCGGGACAGCCACCGGGGAGCTGTTTTTT
CAWSGGTATGELFF
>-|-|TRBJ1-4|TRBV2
TGTGCCAGCAGTGGGGCCCTATCACTGTTTTTT
CASSGALSLFF
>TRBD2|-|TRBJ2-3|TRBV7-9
TGTGCCAGCAGCTCTAGGGTTTGGACTAGCGGGGATGTAGATACGCAGTATTTT
CASSSRVWTSGDVDTQYF
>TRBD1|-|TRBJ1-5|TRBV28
TGTGCCAGCAGTTTGCGCATCGACAGGGAGCCCCAGCATTTT
CASSLRIDREPQHF
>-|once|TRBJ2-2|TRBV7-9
TGTGCCAGCAGCCTACCGGGAATTCCTACCTCGAACACCGGGGAGCTGTTTTTT
CASSLPGIPTSNTGELFF
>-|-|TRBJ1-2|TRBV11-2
TGTGCCAGCAGTCCGGGGGGAACGGCCTATGGCTACACCTTC
CASSPGGTAYGYTF
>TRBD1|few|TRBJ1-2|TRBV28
TGTGCCAGCAGTATAGGGGGACAGGTACGAGGCTACACCTTC
CASSIGGQVRGYTF
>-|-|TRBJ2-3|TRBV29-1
TGCAGCGGGACAACCCCTACGCAGTATTTT
CSGTTPTQYF
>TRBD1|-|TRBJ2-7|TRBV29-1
TGCAGCGTCCGGCCGGGACAGGGGGGCGAGCAGTACTTC
CSVRPGQGGEQYF
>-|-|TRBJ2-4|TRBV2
TGTGCCAGCAGCCGGGGAGGCATTCAGTACTTC
CASSRGGIQYF
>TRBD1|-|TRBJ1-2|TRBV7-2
TGTGCCAGCAGCCGTCCGGGACAGGGTCATGGCTACACCTTC
CASSRPGQGHGYTF
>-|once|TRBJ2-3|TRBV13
TGTGCCAGCAGCTTCCTAGATACGCAGTATTTT
CASSFLDTQYF
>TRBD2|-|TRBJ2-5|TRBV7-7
TGTGCTAGCAGCAGCGGGACTAGCGGGAAGGTGGAGACCCAGTACTTC
CASSSGTSGKVETQYF
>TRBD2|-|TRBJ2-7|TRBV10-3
TGTGCCATCAGTGAAGGACTAGCCTACGAGCAGTACTTC
CAISEGLAYEQYF
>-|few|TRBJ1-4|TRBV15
TGTGCCACCAGCAGACCAGGGGATGGGGAAAAACTGTTTTTT
CATSRPGDGEKLFF
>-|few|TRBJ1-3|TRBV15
TGTGCCACCAGCAGAGCACAGGGAAACACCATATATTTT
CATSRAQGNTIYF
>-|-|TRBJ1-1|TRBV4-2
TGTGCCAGCAGCCAAACGGAGGGGACTGAAGCTTTCTTT
CASSQTEGTEAFF
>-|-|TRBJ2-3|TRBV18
TGTGCCAGCTCACGCGAGACTCGTCTGCAGTATTTT
CASSRETRLQYF
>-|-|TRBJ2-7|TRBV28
TGTGCCAGTACAGGTGGCTACGAGCAGTACTTC
CASTGGYEQYF
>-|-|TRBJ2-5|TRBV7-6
TGTGCCAGCAGCACTAGTAGGAACCAAGAGACCCAGTACTTC
CASSTSRNQETQYF
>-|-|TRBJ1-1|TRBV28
TGTGCCAGCGGAGGGAAGACTGAAGCTTTCTTT
CASGGKTEAFF
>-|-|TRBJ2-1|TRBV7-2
TGTGCCAGCAGCTTATCTCCCAGGGACAATGAGCAGTTCTTC
CASSLSPRDNEQFF
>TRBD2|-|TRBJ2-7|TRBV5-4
TGTGCCAGCAGCTGGAGCGGGAGCTCCCGGGAGCAGTACTTC
CASSWSGSSREQYF
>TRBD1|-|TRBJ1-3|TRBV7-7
TGTGCCAGCAGCCCCGACAGGGGCCCCACCTCTGGAAACACCATATATTTT
CASSPDRGPTSGNTIYF
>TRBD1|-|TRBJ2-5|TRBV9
TGTGCCAGCAGCGTAGCCTGGGACAGAAAAGAGACCCAGTACTTC
CASSVAWDRKETQYF
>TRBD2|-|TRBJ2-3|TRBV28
TGTGCCAGCAATCCGACTAGCGGGGGCACAGATACGCAGTATTTT
CASNPTSGGTDTQYF
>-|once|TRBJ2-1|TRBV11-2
TGTGCCAGCACAAAGGAGGGACGAAGGGGCAATGAGCAGTTCTTC
CASTKEGRRGNEQFF